A single sample is the source of the 6 T cell receptor beta chains below, sequenced in a study of long-term antiretroviral therapy in people with HIV. Running of the v3.0 immunoSEQ assay took place at survey level. This table comes from immunoSEQ multiplex PCR, and its TCRdb copy is limited to in-frame clones, with some not included. The sample has 25,000 to 35,000 clones; approximately 84% are singletons. Material: unsorted PBMCs, obtained 2 years after starting antiretroviral therapy. These receptors came from a man in his fifties or sixties with HIV.

This sequence joins TRBV28 and TRBJ1-5; possibly TRBD1 for D (5 bases). CDR3 size: 12 residues. Germline values: CDR1 MDHEN, CDR2 SYDVKM. Trimming removed 4 bases from V and 6 bases from J, with 7 bases in between. CDR3 DNA: TGTGCCAGCAGTTCCGGGGGTCAGCCCCAGCATTTT. Translated, it gives CASSSGGQPQHF.

The chain employs TRBV27 and TRBJ2-3; D possibly uses TRBD1 or TRBD2 (6 bases each). CDR1 and CDR2 (germline): MNHEY, SMNVEV (reference sequence). V dropped 0 bases and J dropped 1 base, with 14 bases sitting between them. The CDR3 totals 17 residues. CDR3 in amino acids: CASSLSLGGGGTDTQYF. CDR3 DNA: TGTGCCAGCAGTTTATCCTTGGGGGGCGGTGGCACAGATACGCAGTATTTT.

This chain uses TRBV6-1 with TRBJ2-7; 9 bases map to TRBD2. Germline CDR1 is MNHNS and CDR2 is SASEGT. The CDR3 length is 16 residues. V shed 2 bases, J shed 1 base, and the junction held 6 bases outside the gene matches. CDR3 DNA sequence: TGTGCCAGCAGTGAATCGATTAGCGGGAGATCCTACGAGCAGTACTTC. Protein sequence: CASSESISGRSYEQYF.

The chain recombines TRBV18 with TRBJ1-1; 9 nucleotides match TRBD1. CDR3 length: 17 residues. V lost 5 bases to trimming and J lost 7 bases; unmatched junction nucleotides: 17. The germline gives CDR1 KGHSH, CDR2 LQKENI. As DNA, the CDR3 is TGTGCCAGCTCAACCTCTCTATCAGGACAGGGGATTCATGAAGCTTTCTTT. As protein: CASSTSLSGQGIHEAFF.

The CDR3: CASSPEGGLNTEAFF. CDR3 bases: TGTGCCAGCAGCCCAGAGGGGGGGCTTAACACTGAAGCTTTCTTT. The chain has TRBV5-4 and TRBJ1-1, with a tentative D call TRBD1 (6 bases). Looked up from germline, CDR1 is SGHNT and CDR2 is YYREEE (reference sequence). Trimming pared 4 bases from V and 2 bases from J, leaving 15 bases between. The CDR3 loop spans 15 amino acids.

V and J are TRBV5-5 and TRBJ2-5; D remains ambiguous. Germline loops: CDR1 SGHKS, CDR2 YYEKEE (reference sequence). The CDR3 has 15 amino acids. Trimming removed 6 bases from V and 5 bases from J, with 20 bases in between. The CDR3 region has the DNA TGTGCCAGCACCTCGGCGGTGGCCCGTGAGGAGACCCAGTACTTC. Residues: CASTSAVAREETQYF. Full variable domain (missing parts from reference TRBV5-5 and TRBJ2-5): DAGVTQSPTHLIKTRGQQVTLRCSPISGHKSVSWYQQVLGQGPQFIFQYYEKEERGRGNFPDRFSARQFPNYSSELNVNALLLGDSALYLCASTSAVAREETQYFGPGTRLLVL.